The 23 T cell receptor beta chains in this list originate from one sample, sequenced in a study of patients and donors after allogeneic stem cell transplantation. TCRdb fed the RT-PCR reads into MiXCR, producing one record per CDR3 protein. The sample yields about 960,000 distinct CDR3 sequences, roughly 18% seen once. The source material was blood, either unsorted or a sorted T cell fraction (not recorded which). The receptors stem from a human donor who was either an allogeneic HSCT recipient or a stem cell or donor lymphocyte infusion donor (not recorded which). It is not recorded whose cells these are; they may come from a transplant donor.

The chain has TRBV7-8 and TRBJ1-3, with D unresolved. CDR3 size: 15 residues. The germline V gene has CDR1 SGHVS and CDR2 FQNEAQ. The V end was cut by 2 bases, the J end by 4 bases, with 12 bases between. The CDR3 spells CASSLTLAGGNTIYF. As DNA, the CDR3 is TGTGCCAGCAGCTTAACCCTGGCCGGAGGAAACACCATATATTTT.

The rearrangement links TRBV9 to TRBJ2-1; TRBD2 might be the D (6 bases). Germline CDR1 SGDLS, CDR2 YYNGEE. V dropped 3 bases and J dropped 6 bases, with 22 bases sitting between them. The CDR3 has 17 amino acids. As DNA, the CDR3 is TGTGCCAGCAGCGCTGCAATGCCGGGACTCTGGGGCAATGAGCAGTTCTTC. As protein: CASSAAMPGLWGNEQFF.

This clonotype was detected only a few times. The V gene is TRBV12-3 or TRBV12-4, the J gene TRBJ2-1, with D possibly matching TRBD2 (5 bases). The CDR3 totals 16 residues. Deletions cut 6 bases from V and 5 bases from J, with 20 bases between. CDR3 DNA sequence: TGTGCCAGCAGACCCCGACTAAAGTTAGGCCACAATGAGCAGTTCTTC. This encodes CASRPRLKLGHNEQFF.

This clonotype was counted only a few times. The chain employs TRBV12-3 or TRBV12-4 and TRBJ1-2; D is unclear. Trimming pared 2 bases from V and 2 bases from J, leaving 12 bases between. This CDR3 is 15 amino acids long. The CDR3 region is CASSLSGNSNYGYTF. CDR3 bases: TGTGCCAGCAGTTTAAGCGGGAACAGCAACTATGGCTACACCTTC.

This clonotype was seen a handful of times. The CDR3 spells CATSRYREAQPQHF. The CDR3 region has the DNA TGTGCCACCAGCAGATACAGGGAGGCCCAGCCCCAGCATTTT. The V gene is TRBV15, the J gene TRBJ1-5; D is perhaps TRBD1 (6 bases). The CDR3 loop spans 14 amino acids. The germline V and J ends were trimmed by 2 bases and 7 bases, with 12 bases remaining between them. Germline V gene lookup returns CDR1 LNHNV and CDR2 YYDKDF (reference sequence).

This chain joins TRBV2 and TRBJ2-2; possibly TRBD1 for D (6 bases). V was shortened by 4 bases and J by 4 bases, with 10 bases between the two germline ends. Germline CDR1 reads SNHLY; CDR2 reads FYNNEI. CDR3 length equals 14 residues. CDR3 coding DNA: TGTGCCAGCAGTGCAGGGGTGGGCACCGGGGAGCTGTTTTTT. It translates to CASSAGVGTGELFF.

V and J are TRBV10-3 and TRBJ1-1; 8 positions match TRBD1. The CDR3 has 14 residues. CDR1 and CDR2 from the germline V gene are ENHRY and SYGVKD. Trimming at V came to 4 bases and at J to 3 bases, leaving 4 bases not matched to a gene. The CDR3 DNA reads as TGTGCCATCAGTGCGCAGGGGGCGGACACTGAAGCTTTCTTT. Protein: CAISAQGADTEAFF.

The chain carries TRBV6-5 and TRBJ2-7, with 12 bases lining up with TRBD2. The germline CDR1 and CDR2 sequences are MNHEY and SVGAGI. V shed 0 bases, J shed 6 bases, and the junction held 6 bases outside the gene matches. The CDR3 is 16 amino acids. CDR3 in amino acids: CASSYSALAGGPEQYF. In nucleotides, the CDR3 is TGTGCCAGCAGTTACTCGGCCCTAGCGGGGGGGCCCGAGCAGTACTTC.

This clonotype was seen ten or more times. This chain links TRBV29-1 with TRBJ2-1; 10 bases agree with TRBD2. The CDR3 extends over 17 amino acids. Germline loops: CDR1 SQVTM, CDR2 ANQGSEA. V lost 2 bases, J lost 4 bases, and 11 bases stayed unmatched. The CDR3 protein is CSVERASGSILYNEQFF. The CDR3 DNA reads TGCAGCGTTGAAAGGGCTAGCGGGAGTATTTTGTACAATGAGCAGTTCTTC.

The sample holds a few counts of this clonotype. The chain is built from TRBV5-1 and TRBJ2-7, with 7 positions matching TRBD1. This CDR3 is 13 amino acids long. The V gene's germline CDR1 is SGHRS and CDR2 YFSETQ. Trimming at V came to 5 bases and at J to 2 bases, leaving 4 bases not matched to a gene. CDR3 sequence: CASSYDRAYEQYF. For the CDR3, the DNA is TGCGCCAGCAGTTATGACAGGGCCTACGAGCAGTACTTC.

The CDR3 sequence is CASSPQGGRRDYGYTF. The CDR3 coding sequence is TGTGCCAGCAGTCCGCAGGGGGGGAGGAGGGACTATGGCTACACCTTC. This sequence joins TRBV12-3 or TRBV12-4 and TRBJ1-2, with 7 bases aligning to TRBD1. The CDR3 spans 16 residues. With V trimmed by 5 bases and J by 3 bases, 12 bases remained unmatched.

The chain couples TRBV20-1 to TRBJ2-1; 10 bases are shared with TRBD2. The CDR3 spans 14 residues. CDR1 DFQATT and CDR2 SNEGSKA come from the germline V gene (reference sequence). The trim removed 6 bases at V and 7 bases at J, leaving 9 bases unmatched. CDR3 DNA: TGCAGTGCAACAAAGCGGGAGGGCAGGAATGAGCAGTTCTTC. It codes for CSATKREGRNEQFF.

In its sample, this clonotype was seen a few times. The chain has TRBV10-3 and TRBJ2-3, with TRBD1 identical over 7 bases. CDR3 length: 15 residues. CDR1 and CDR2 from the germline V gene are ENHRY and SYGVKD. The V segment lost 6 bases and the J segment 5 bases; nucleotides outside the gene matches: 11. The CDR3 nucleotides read TGTGCCATCAGCGGAGGACAGGCCCTCAAAGATACGCAGTATTTT. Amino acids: CAISGGQALKDTQYF.

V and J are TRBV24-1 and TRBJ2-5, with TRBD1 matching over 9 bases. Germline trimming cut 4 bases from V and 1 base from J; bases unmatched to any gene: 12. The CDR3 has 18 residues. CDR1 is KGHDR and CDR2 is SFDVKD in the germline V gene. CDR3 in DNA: TGTGCCACCAGTGACACCGGGACAGGGCCCAATCTCCAAGAGACCCAGTACTTC. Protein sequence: CATSDTGTGPNLQETQYF.

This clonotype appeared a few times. CDR3 nucleotide sequence: TGCAGTGCTAGGGACATCGGGACCTCCTACGAGCAGTACTTC. Amino acids: CSARDIGTSYEQYF. The J gene is TRBJ2-7, the V gene TRBV20-1; tentatively, D is TRBD1 or TRBD2 (5 bases each). The CDR3 is 14 residues long. The V end lost 3 bases, the J end lost 0 bases, and 12 bases lay between the germline ends. Per the germline V gene, CDR1 is DFQATT and CDR2 is SNEGSKA (reference sequence).

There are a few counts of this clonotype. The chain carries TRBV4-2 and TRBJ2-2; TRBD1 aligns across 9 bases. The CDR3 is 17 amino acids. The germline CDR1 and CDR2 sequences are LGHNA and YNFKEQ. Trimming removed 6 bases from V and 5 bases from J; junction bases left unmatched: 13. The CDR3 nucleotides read TGTGCCAGCAGTTCCATACCGGGACAGGGCCCTACCGGGGAGCTGTTTTTT. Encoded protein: CASSSIPGQGPTGELFF.

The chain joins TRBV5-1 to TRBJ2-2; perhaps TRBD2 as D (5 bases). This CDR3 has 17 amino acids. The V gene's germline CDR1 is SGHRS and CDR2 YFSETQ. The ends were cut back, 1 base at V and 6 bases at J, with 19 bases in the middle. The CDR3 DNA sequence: TGCGCCAGCAGCTTGTCCTCCCGGGGTTTGGTATCCGGGGAGCTGTTTTTT. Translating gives CASSLSSRGLVSGELFF.

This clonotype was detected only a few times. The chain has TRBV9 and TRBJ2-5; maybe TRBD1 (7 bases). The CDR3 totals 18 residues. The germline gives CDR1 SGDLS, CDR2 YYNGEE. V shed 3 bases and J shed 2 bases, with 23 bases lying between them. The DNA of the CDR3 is TGTGCCAGCAGCGACGCCCCAGGGGGACTCCGCTTACAAGAGACCCAGTACTTC. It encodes CASSDAPGGLRLQETQYF.

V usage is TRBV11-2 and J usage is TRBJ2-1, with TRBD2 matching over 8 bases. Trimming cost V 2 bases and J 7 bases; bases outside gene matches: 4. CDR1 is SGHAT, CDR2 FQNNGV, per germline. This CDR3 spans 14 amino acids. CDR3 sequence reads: CASSLKPGGNEQFF. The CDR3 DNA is TGTGCCAGCAGCTTAAAGCCGGGAGGGAATGAGCAGTTCTTC.

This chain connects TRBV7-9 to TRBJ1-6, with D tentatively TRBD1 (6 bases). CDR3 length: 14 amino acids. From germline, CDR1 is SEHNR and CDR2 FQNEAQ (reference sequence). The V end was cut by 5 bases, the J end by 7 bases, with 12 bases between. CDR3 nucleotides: TGTGCCAGCAGCATGGACGGGGGCAATTCACCCCTCCACTTT. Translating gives CASSMDGGNSPLHF.

CDR3 protein: CASSLEGWGLGNSPLHF. DNA for the CDR3: TGTGCCAGCAGCTTAGAGGGGTGGGGATTGGGTAATTCACCCCTCCACTTT. The gene calls are TRBV7-3 and TRBJ1-6, with D maybe TRBD1 (5 bases). Germline CDR1 and CDR2: SGHTA and FQGTGA. The CDR3 consists of 17 residues. V was pared by 2 bases and J by 6 bases, with 17 bases between.

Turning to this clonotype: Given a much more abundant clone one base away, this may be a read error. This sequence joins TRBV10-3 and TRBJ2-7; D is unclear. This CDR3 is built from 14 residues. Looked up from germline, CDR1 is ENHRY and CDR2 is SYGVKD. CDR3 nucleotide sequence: TGTGCCATCGGTGAGTCATATAGCTCCTACGAGCAGTACTTC. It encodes CAIGESYSSYEQYF.

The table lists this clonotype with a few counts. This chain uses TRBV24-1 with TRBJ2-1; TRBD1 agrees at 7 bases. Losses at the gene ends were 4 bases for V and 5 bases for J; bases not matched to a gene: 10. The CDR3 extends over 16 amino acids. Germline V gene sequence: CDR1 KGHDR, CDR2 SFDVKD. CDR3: CATSERGQPPHNEQFF. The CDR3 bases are TGTGCCACCAGTGAACGGGGACAGCCTCCCCACAATGAGCAGTTCTTC.